This record covers a single T cell receptor (beta chain). No antigen is known for it. Qualities for individual bases were not recorded, and no much larger clone is one base off. During the collection period, no immune events, such as infections, were documented for the healthy donors. Blood repertoires from healthy donors were used as a training cohort for calibrating time-dependent variance in a beta-binomial model of differential abundance of T-cell clones. The training cohort was composed of roughly 10 healthy donors, 3 female and 7 male. An age range of roughly 29 to 70 years, with an average of about 45 years, was recorded for the donors. Whole blood from each healthy donor was obtained from a commercial supplier and was collected at three time points approximately 15 days apart. Genomic DNA was extracted from unsorted whole blood for immunosequencing. These data belong to a study of identifying expanded T cells in peripheral blood (dated by TCRdb to the late 2010s). About the investigation overall: Four technical replicates, made by sequencing separate aliquots from the same pool of genomic DNA, were compared pairwise.

What the work shows at the level of the full study, not this receptor alone: In all healthy donors, the variance in clone template counts between samples taken roughly 14 days apart rose significantly as total template count increased. Across all healthy-donor time intervals, the beta-binomial model significantly cut both the number of clones called differentially abundant and the false-positive rate. The binomial model flagged 0.9 to 1.5 differentially abundant clones between technical replicates but 15 to 17 over around two weeks and under 25 over about four weeks. The authors expected that over much longer intervals, such as months to years, biological variance in healthy repertoires might increase even further.

The immunoSEQ Assay, which relies on bias-controlled multiplex PCR amplification of genomic DNA, was used to profile TCRbeta CDR3 regions. As for the original processing: The absolute abundance of each unique TCRbeta CDR3 region was quantified after sequences were collapsed and filtered. Differential abundance was tested with two models: a binomial (Fisher-equivalent) model and a beta-binomial model that adds time-dependent variance fitted from healthy donors. Clones with fewer than 5 combined templates were removed, and a clone was called differentially abundant if the clone's Benjamini-Hochberg FDR was below 0.01. The form v = (b*log(k)+a)^2 was used to model beta-binomial variance as a function of total template count across the two samples. The table was pulled from immuneACCESS by TCRdb, which kept in-frame rearrangements only. Such tables lose some clones; where checked, under half of the loss comes from unresolved V genes, and the rest has no known cause. V, J and clone size were drawn from that table, and D and trimming were deduced from the DNA. This sample lists some 75,000 clones; roughly 88% were detected once. Of the sample, around 3% falls within the top ten clones.

The germline V gene (reference sequence) gives CDR1 as MNHEY and CDR2 as SMNVEV. The cysteine opens and the phenylalanine closes a CDR3 of 15 amino acids. Solely the CDR3 DNA is kept, with 45 bases framed from the first base. From V the trimming removes 1 base and from J it removes 3 bases, while the gene matches leave 5 bases of the junction unaccounted for. Sequenced input: blood. The receptor's source is a person aged 18 to 75 in good health. The chain joins TRBV27 to TRBJ2-7; TRBD2 lines up with 8 middle nucleotides. The CDR3 in this case is CASSLYGGRYYEQYF. The DNA sequence follows: TGTGCCAGCAGTTTATATGGCGGGAGGTACTACGAGCAGTACTTC.